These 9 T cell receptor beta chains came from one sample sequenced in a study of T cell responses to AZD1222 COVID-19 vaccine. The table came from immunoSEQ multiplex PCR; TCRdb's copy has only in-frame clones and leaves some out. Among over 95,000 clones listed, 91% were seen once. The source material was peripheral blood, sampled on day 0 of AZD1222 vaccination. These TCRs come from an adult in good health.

The CDR3 here is CASSLTGIDGYTF. The CDR3, as DNA: TGCGCCAGCAGCCTCACAGGGATTGATGGCTACACCTTC. V gene TRBV4-1 combines with J gene TRBJ1-2, with a tentative D call TRBD1 (6 bases). Germline V gene data show CDR1 as MGHRA and CDR2 as YSYEKL. V lost 4 bases and J lost 6, with 12 bases in between. This CDR3 has 13 residues.

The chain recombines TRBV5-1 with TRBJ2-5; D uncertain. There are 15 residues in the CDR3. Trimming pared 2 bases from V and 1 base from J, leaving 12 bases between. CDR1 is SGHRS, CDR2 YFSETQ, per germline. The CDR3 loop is CASSFSRTGQETQYF. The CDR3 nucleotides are TGCGCCAGCAGCTTTTCCCGGACGGGCCAAGAGACCCAGTACTTC.

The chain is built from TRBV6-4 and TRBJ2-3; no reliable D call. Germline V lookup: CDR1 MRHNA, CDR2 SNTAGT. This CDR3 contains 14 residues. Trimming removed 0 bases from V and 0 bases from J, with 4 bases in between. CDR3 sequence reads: CASSDSMSTDTQYF. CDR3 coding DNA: TGTGCCAGCAGTGACTCGATGAGCACAGATACGCAGTATTTT.

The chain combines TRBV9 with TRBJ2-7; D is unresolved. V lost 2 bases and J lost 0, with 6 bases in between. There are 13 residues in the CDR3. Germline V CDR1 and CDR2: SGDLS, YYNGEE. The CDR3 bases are TGTGCCAGCAGCGTCTCCTTCTCCTACGAGCAGTACTTC. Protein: CASSVSFSYEQYF.

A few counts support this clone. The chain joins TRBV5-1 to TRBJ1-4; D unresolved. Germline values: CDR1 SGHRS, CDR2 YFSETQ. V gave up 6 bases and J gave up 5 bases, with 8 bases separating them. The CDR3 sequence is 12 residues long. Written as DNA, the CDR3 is TGCGCCAGCACGGACTTAAATGAAAAACTGTTTTTT. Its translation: CASTDLNEKLFF.

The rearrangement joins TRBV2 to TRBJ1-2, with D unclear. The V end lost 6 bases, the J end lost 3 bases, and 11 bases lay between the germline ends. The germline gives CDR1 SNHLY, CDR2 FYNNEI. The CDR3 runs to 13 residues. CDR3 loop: CASSTGPHYGYTF. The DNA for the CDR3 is TGTGCCAGCAGCACCGGACCCCACTATGGCTACACCTTC.

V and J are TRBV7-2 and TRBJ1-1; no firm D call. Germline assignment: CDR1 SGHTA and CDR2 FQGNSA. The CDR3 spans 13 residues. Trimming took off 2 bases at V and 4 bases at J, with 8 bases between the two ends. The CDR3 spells CASSLSRLTEAFF. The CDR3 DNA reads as TGTGCCAGCAGCTTATCTCGCCTCACTGAAGCTTTCTTT. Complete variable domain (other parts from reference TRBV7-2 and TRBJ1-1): GAGVSQSPSNKVTEKGKDVELRCDPISGHTALYWYRQSLGQGLEFLIYFQGNSAPDKSGLPSDRFSAERTGGSVSTLTIQRTQQEDSAVYLCASSLSRLTEAFFGQGTRLTVV.

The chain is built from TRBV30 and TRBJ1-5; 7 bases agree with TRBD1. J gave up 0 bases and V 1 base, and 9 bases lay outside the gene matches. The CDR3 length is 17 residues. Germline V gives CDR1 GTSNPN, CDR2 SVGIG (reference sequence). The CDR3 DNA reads TGTGCCTGGAGTGCGGGGGACAGAATCTATAGCAATCAGCCCCAGCATTTT. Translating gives CAWSAGDRIYSNQPQHF. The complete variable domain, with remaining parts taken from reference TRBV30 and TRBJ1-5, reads SQTIHQWPATLVQPVGSPLSLECTVEGTSNPNLYWYRQAAGRGLQLLFYSVGIGQISSEVPQNLSASRPQDRQFILSSKKLLLSDSGFYLCAWSAGDRIYSNQPQHFGDGTRLSIL.

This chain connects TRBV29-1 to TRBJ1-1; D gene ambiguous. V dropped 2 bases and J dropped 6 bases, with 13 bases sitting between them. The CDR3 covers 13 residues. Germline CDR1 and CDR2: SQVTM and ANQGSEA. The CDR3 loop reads CSVESSSRPEAFF. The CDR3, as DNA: TGCAGCGTTGAATCTTCGTCGAGGCCTGAAGCTTTCTTT.